These 17 T cell receptor beta chains were sequenced from one sample in a study of cytomegalovirus exposure and HLA in healthy donors. Amplification used 60 Vbeta primers and 13 Jbeta primers. Clones were read by immunoSEQ multiplex PCR, and TCRdb kept only the in-frame ones, dropping some. This table holds about 140,000 clones, about 80% found once. The sample consisted of PBMCs. The receptors were sampled from a woman aged 55-70 years in good health and CMV-seropositive.

The V and J genes are TRBV28 and TRBJ1-5; a possible D gene is TRBD1 (5 bases). Trimming removed 3 bases at V and 2 bases at J, with 14 bases between. The germline gives CDR1 MDHEN, CDR2 SYDVKM. The CDR3 is made up of 16 amino acids. CDR3 loop: CASSFSRGGGNQPQHF. The CDR3 bases are TGTGCCAGCAGTTTTTCTAGGGGTGGGGGCAATCAGCCCCAGCATTTT.

The genes are TRBV5-1 and TRBJ2-1, with 9 bases lining up with TRBD2. Germline loops: CDR1 SGHRS, CDR2 YFSETQ. The V and J ends lost 0 bases and 6 bases, in that order; junction bases with no gene match: 7. The CDR3 is made up of 16 amino acids. CDR3 DNA: TGCGCCAGCAGCTTGGTCAAGACTAGCGGTCCCAATGAGCAGTTCTTC. This translates into CASSLVKTSGPNEQFF.

The count of this clone is one. The genes are TRBV5-1 and TRBJ2-5; 8 bases map to TRBD2. CDR1 SGHRS and CDR2 YFSETQ come from the germline V gene. V shed 0 bases and J 2 bases; nucleotides not matched to a gene: 3. CDR3 length: 15 amino acids. The CDR3 protein is CASSLATSGQETQYF. For the CDR3, the DNA is TGCGCCAGCAGCTTGGCTACTAGCGGACAAGAGACCCAGTACTTC.

This clone has only one observation. The chain has TRBV6-6 and TRBJ1-6, with D possibly matching TRBD1 (6 bases). Germline loops: CDR1 MNHNY, CDR2 SVGAGI (reference sequence). Between the trimmed V and J ends, which lost 2 bases and 10 bases, there was a span of 12 bases. The CDR3 runs 14 residues. CDR3 residues: CASSYRGSGSPLHF. The CDR3 DNA is TGTGCCAGCAGTTACAGGGGGAGTGGGTCACCCCTCCACTTT.

V gene TRBV5-4 combines with J gene TRBJ1-1; D gene uncertain. The CDR3 contains 17 residues. Germline values: CDR1 SGHNT, CDR2 YYREEE (reference sequence). Trimming stripped 1 base from V and 6 bases from J, with 22 bases between. CDR3: CASSLLASSRRDAEAFF. The CDR3 nucleotides are TGTGCCAGCAGCTTGTTGGCTAGCTCTCGGCGAGACGCTGAAGCTTTCTTT.

The chain carries TRBV5-6 and TRBJ1-3, with 7 bases fitting TRBD1. The V and J ends lost 4 bases and 6 bases, in that order; junction bases with no gene match: 4. The CDR3 runs to 13 residues. Germline loops: CDR1 SGHDT, CDR2 YYEEEE. The CDR3 reads CASSRQGPNTIYF. Written as DNA, the CDR3 is TGTGCCAGCAGCAGACAGGGACCAAACACCATATATTTT.

In DNA, the CDR3 is TGTGCCAGCAGCGGCGGGACAGGGCAGGGGGAGACCCAGTACTTC. Translating gives CASSGGTGQGETQYF. The gene calls are TRBV9 and TRBJ2-5, with 9 bases lining up with TRBD1. This CDR3 comprises 15 residues. The V segment lost 3 bases and the J segment 5 bases; nucleotides outside the gene matches: 8. The germline V gene encodes CDR1 SGDLS and CDR2 YYNGEE.

The chain joins TRBV18 to TRBJ2-7; D is possibly TRBD1 (7 bases). This CDR3 spans 16 amino acids. Deletions cut 0 bases from V and 3 bases from J, with 15 bases between. Looked up from germline, CDR1 is KGHSH and CDR2 is LQKENI. This CDR3 reads CASSPPGGQPNYEQYF. The CDR3 DNA is TGTGCCAGCTCACCACCGGGGGGACAGCCAAACTACGAGCAGTACTTC.

This clone was picked up one time. The chain combines TRBV11-3 with TRBJ2-6, with 8 bases matching TRBD1. The V segment lost 5 bases and the J segment 4 bases; nucleotides outside the gene matches: 4. Germline V gene sequence: CDR1 SGHNT, CDR2 YENEEA. The CDR3 totals 15 residues. The CDR3: CASSKTGDGANVLTF. The CDR3 coding sequence is TGTGCCAGCAGCAAGACAGGGGACGGGGCCAACGTCCTGACTTTC.

This chain links TRBV7-2 with TRBJ2-3; TRBD2 aligns across 12 bases. The CDR3 runs to 16 residues. The germline V gene has CDR1 SGHTA and CDR2 FQGNSA. J lost 3 bases, V lost 5 bases, and 6 bases had no gene match. The CDR3, as DNA: TGTGCCAGCAGCCTGCTAGCGGGAGGGCCGACAGATACGCAGTATTTT. Its translation is CASSLLAGGPTDTQYF.

CDR3 residues: CASSSLAGPYEQYF. The DNA of the CDR3 is TGTGCCAGCAGCTCTCTAGCGGGGCCCTACGAGCAGTACTTC. This rearrangement joins TRBV7-2 to TRBJ2-7, with TRBD2 matching 9 bases. This CDR3 spans 14 amino acids. V shed 4 bases, J shed 2 bases, and the junction held 3 bases outside the gene matches. Per germline, CDR1 SGHTA and CDR2 FQGNSA.

This sequence joins TRBV27 and TRBJ2-5, with TRBD2 as a possible D gene (6 bases). V lost 10 bases and J lost 1, with 16 bases in between. Germline V gene data show CDR1 as MNHEY and CDR2 as SMNVEV (reference sequence). The length of the CDR3 is 14 residues. In DNA, the CDR3 is TGTGCCACCCGGGCGCTGGGGGGCCAAGAGACCCAGTACTTC. Translation: CATRALGGQETQYF.

This clone was seen only a few times. The chain has TRBV5-4 and TRBJ2-5; possibly TRBD1 for D (5 bases). V lost 1 base and J lost 5, with 15 bases in between. This CDR3 has 15 residues. The germline V gene has CDR1 SGHNT and CDR2 YYREEE (reference sequence). CDR3 nucleotide sequence: TGTGCCAGCAGCTTGTCTTGGCCAGGGTCCGAGACCCAGTACTTC. It yields the protein CASSLSWPGSETQYF.

The chain is built from TRBV6-4 and TRBJ2-1, with TRBD2 as a possible D gene (5 bases). The length of the CDR3 is 12 residues. Germline V gene sequence: CDR1 MRHNA, CDR2 SNTAGT. V was clipped by 6 bases and J by 4 bases, with 7 bases between them. The CDR3 coding sequence is TGTGCCAGCAGGCGACTATACAATGAGCAGTTCTTC. It specifies CASRRLYNEQFF.

The chain uses TRBV7-8 and TRBJ2-1, with 15 bases lining up with TRBD2. V lost 5 bases and J lost 7; bases outside the gene matches: 9. Germline V gives CDR1 SGHVS, CDR2 FQNEAQ. CDR3 length equals 17 residues. CDR3 region: CASSARGLAGGVNEQFF. The CDR3 nucleotides read TGTGCCAGCAGCGCAAGGGGACTAGCGGGAGGCGTAAATGAGCAGTTCTTC.

The chain carries TRBV7-9 and TRBJ2-5; possibly TRBD2 for D (7 bases). The CDR3 contains 15 residues. Trimming pared 4 bases from V and 5 bases from J, leaving 17 bases between. Germline CDR1 is SEHNR and CDR2 is FQNEAQ (reference sequence). In DNA, the CDR3 is TGTGCCAGCAGCTGGGGGGCGGGAGTGAGGGAGACCCAGTACTTC. The encoded protein is CASSWGAGVRETQYF.

This chain connects TRBV9 to TRBJ2-3, with D uncertain. CDR1 and CDR2 (germline): SGDLS, YYNGEE. The ends were cut back, 4 bases at V and 6 bases at J, with 6 bases in the middle. CDR3 length: 11 amino acids. The CDR3 coding sequence is TGTGCCAGCAGCCTCCTGGATACGCAGTATTTT. Its translation: CASSLLDTQYF.